The following is a TCR beta chain sequence with its context. What it binds is unknown. The repertoire was sequenced with immunoSEQ multiplex PCR; TCRdb's copy has only in-frame clones and lacks some. Counted here are 10,000 or so clones, 70% to 85% occurring once; the ten biggest clones make up about 4.5%. This record comes from a study of graft-versus-host responses after intestinal transplantation. Findings and caveats of the study: Maximum circulating GvH clone levels tracked with early post-transplant HvG decreases.

Graft material was processed, releasing intraepithelial and lamina propria lymphocytes. Trimming took 5 bases from V and 3 from J, leaving 10 bases between them. Germline CDR1 and CDR2: LGHNA and YNFKEQ. The CDR3 sequence is 13 residues long. The sequence was obtained from a human patient who received an intestinal transplant, so some T cells may come from the graft donor. The sample consisted of ileum tissue, taken roughly 4.5 months after intestinal transplantation. V is TRBV4-2 and J is TRBJ2-5, with no clear D. The CDR3 DNA reads TGTGCCAGCAGCGAATGGTTAGAAGAGACCCAGTACTTC. Amino acids: CASSEWLEETQYF.